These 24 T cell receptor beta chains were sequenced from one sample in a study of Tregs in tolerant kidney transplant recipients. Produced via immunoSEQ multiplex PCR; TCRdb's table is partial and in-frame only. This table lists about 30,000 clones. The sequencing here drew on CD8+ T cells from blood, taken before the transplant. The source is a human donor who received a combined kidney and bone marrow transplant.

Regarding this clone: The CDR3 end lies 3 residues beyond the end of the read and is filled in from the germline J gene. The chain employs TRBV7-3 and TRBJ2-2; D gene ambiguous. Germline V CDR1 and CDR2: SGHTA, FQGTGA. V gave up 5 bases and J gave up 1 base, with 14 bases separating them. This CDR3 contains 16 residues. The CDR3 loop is CASSPQKKMNTGELFF. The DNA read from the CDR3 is TGTGCCAGCAGCCCACAAAAGAAAATGAACACCGGGGAG. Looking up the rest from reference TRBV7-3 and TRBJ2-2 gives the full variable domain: GAGVSQTPSNKVTEKGKYVELRCDPISGHTALYWYRQSLGQGPEFLIYFQGTGAADDSGLPNDRFFAVRPEGSVSTLKIQRTERGDSAVYLCASSPQKKMNTGELFFGEGSRLTVL.

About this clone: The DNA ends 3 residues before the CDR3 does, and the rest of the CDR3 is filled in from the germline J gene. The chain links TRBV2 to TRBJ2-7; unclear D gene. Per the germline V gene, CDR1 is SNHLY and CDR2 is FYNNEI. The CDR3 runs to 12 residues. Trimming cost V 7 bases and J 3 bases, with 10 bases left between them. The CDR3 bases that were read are TGTGCCAGCAAGCAGGCACACTACGAG. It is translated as CASKQAHYE. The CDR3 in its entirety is CASKQAHYEQYF.

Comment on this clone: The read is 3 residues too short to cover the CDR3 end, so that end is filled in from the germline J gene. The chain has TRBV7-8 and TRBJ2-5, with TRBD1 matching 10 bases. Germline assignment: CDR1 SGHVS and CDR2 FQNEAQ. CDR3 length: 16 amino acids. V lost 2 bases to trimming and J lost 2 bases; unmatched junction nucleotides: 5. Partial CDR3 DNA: TGTGCCAGCAGCTTATATTGGACAGGGGGGCAAGAGACC. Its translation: CASSLYWTGGQET. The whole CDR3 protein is CASSLYWTGGQETQYF. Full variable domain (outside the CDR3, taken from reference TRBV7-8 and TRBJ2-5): GAGVSQSPRYKVAKRGQDVALRCDPISGHVSLFWYQQALGQGPEFLTYFQNEAQLDKSGLPSDRFFAERPEGSVSTLKIQRTQQEDSAVYLCASSLYWTGGQETQYFGPGTRLLVL.

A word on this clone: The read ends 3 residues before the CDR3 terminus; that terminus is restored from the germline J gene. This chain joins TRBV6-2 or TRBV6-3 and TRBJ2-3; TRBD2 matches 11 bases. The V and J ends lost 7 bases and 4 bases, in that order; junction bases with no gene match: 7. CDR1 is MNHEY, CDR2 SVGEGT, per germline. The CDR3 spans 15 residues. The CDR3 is CASTLTSGMADTQYF. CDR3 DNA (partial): TGTGCCAGCACTTTGACTAGCGGGATGGCAGATACG.

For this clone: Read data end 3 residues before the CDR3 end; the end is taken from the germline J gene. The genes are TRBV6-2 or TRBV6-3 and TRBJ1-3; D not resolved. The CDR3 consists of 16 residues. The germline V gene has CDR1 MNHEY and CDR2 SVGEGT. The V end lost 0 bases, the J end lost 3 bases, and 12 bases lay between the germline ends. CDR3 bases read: TGTGCCAGCAGTTACTCGACGGGAAGCGGTGGAAACACC. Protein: CASSYSTGSGGNT. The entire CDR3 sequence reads CASSYSTGSGGNTIYF.

CDR3 DNA (partial): TGTGCCAGTAGCCCCGGGACAGGGGGCTTCTATGGC. Its protein product is CASSPGTGGFYG. Given in full, the CDR3 is CASSPGTGGFYGYTF. J is TRBJ1-2 and V is TRBV19; TRBD1 matches at 12 bases. The missing CDR3 end, 3 residues past where the read stops, is filled in from the germline J gene. Germline CDR1 reads LNHDA; CDR2 reads SQIVND (reference sequence). V trimming: 6 bases; J trimming: 4 bases; junction bases outside the gene matches: 6. The length of the CDR3 is 15 residues.

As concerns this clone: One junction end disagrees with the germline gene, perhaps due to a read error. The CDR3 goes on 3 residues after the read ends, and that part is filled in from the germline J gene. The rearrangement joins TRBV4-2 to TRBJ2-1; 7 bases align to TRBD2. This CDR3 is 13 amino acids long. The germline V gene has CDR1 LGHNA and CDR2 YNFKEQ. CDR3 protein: CASSQTSSNEQFF. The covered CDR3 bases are TGCGCCAGCAGCCAGACTAGCAGCAATGAG.

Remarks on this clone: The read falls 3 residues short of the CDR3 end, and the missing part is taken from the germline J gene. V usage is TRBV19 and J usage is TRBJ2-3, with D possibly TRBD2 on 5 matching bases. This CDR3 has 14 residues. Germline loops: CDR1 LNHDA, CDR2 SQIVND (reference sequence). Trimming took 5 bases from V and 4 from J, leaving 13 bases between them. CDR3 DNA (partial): TGTGCCAGTAGTTTCGGTCCGAGGGCAGATACG. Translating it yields CASSFGPRADT. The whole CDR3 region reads CASSFGPRADTQYF.

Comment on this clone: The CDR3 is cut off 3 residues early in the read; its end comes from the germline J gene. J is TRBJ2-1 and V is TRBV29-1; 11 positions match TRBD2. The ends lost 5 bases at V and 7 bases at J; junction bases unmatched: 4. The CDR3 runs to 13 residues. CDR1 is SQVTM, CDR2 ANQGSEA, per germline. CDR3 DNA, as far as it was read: TGCAGCGTTACTAGCGGGAGTGGAAATGAG. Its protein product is CSVTSGSGNE. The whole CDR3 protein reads CSVTSGSGNEQFF.

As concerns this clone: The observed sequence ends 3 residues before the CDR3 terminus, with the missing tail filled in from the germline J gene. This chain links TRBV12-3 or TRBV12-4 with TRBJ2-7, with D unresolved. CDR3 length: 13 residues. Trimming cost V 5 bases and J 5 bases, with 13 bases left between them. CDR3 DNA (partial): TGTGCCAGCAGTCCTATCCCGCCCCACGAG. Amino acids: CASSPIPPHE. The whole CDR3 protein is CASSPIPPHEQYF.

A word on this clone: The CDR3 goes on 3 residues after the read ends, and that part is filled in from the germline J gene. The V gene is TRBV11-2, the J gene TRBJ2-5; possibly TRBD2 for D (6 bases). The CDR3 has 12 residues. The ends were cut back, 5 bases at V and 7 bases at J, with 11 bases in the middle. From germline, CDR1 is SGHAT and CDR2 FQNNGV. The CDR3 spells CASSGGLGTQYF. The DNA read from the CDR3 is TGTGCCAGCAGCGGAGGGCTGGGGACC.

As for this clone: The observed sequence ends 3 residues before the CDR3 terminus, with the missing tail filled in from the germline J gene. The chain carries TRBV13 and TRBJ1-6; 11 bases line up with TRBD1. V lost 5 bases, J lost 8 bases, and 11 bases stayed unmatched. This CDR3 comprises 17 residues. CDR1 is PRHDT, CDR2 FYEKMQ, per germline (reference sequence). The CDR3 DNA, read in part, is TGTGCCAGCAGCCACCGGGACAGGGGGTTTTCGGATTCACCC. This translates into CASSHRDRGFSDSP. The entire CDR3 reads CASSHRDRGFSDSPLHF.

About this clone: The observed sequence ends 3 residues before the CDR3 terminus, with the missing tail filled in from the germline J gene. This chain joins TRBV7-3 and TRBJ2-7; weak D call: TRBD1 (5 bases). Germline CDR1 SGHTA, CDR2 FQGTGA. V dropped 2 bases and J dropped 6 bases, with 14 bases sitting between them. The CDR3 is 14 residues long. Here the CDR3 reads CASSLSRRQPEQYF. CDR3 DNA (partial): TGTGCCAGCAGCTTATCCAGACGACAGCCCGAG. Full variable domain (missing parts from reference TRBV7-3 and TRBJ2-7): GAGVSQTPSNKVTEKGKYVELRCDPISGHTALYWYRQSLGQGPEFLIYFQGTGAADDSGLPNDRFFAVRPEGSVSTLKIQRTERGDSAVYLCASSLSRRQPEQYFGPGTRLTVT.

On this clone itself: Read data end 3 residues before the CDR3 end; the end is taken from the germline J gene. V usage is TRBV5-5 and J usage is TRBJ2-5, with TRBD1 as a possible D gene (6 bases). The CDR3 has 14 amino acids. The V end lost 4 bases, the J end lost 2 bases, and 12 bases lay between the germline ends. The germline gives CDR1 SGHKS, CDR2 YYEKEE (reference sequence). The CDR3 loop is CASSSGQMQETQYF. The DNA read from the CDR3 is TGTGCCAGCAGCAGTGGACAGATGCAAGAGACC.

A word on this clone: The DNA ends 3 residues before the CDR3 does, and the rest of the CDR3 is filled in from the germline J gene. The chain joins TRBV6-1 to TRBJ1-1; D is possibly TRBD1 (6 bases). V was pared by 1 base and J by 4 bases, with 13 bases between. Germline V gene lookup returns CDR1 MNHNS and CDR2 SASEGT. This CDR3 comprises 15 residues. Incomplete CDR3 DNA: TGTGCCAGCAGTGAAGATACAGGGCTGGGCACTGAA. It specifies CASSEDTGLGTE. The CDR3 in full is CASSEDTGLGTEAFF.

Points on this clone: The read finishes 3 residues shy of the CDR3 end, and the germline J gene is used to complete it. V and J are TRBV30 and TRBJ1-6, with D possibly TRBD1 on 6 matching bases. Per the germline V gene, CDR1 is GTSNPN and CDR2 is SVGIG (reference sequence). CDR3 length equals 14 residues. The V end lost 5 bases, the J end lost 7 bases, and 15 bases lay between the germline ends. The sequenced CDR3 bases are TGTGCCTGGGCCCAGGGACAACTCAATTCACCC. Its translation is CAWAQGQLNSP. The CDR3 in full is CAWAQGQLNSPLHF.

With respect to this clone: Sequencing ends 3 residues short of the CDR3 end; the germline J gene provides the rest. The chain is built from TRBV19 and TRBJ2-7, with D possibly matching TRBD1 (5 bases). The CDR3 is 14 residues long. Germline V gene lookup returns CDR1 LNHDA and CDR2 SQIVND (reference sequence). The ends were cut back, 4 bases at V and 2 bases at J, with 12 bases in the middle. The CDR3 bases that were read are TGTGCCAGTAGTAAATCAGCACAGGCCTACGAG. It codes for CASSKSAQAYE. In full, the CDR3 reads CASSKSAQAYEQYF.

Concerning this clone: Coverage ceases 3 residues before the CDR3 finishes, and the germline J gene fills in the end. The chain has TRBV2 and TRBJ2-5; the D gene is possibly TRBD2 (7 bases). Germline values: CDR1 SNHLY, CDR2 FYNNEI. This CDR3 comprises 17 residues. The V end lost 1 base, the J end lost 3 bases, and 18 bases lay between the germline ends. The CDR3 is CASSEGGGHPSEETQYF. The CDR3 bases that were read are TGTGCCAGCAGTGAAGGGGGGGGCCACCCTTCCGAAGAGACC.

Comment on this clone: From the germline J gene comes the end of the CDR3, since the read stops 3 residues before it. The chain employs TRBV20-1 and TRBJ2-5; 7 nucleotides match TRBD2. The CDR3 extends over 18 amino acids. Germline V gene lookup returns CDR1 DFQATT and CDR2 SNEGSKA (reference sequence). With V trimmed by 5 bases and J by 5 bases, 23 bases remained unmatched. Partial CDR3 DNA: TGCAGTGCTTTCCATTCACATCTCGAAGGACTAGATTACGAGACC. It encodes CSAFHSHLEGLDYET. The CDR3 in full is CSAFHSHLEGLDYETQYF.

Partial CDR3 DNA: TGCAGTGCTAGAGTGGTCGTTAGCGGGAGGGGTTTCAATGAG. Protein: CSARVVVSGRGFNE. The full-length CDR3 reads as CSARVVVSGRGFNEQFF. The chain has TRBV20-1 and TRBJ2-1, with 11 positions matching TRBD2. The read ends 3 residues early relative to the CDR3; the germline J gene fills the gap. In germline, CDR1 is DFQATT, CDR2 SNEGSKA (reference sequence). The junction had 11 bases not matched to a gene; V was cut back by 1 base and J by 6 bases. The CDR3 runs to 17 residues.

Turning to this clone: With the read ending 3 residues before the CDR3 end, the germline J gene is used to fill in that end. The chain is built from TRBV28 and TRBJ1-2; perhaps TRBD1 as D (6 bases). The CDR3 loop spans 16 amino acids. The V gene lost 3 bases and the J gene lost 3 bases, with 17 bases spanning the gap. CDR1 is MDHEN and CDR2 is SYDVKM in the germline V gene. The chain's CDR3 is CASSLDRGAFDYGYTF. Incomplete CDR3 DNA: TGTGCCAGCAGTTTGGACAGAGGAGCGTTTGACTATGGC.

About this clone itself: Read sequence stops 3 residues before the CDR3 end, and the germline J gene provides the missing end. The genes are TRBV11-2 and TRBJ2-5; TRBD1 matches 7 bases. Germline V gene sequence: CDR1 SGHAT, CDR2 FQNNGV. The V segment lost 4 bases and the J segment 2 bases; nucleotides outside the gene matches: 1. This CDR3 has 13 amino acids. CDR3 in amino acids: CASSWTGQETQYF. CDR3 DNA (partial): TGTGCCAGCAGCTGGACAGGACAAGAGACC.

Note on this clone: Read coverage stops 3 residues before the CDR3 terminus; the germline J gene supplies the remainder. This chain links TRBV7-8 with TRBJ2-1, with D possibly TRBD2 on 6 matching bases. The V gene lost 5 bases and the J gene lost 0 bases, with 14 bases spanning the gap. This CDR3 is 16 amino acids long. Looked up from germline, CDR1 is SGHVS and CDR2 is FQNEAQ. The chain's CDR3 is CASSLGLLYSYNEQFF. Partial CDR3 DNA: TGTGCCAGCAGCCTGGGACTGCTGTACTCCTACAATGAG. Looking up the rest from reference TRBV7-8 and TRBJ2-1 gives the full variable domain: GAGVSQSPRYKVAKRGQDVALRCDPISGHVSLFWYQQALGQGPEFLTYFQNEAQLDKSGLPSDRFFAERPEGSVSTLKIQRTQQEDSAVYLCASSLGLLYSYNEQFFGPGTRLTVL.

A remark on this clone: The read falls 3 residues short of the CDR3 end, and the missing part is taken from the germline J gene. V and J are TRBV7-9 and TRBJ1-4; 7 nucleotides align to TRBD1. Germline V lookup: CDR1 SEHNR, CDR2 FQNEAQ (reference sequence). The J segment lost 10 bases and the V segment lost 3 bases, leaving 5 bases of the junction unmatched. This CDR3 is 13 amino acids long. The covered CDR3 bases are TGTGCCAGCAGCTTTCCTGGACAGGCAAAA. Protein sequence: CASSFPGQAK. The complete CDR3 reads CASSFPGQAKLFF.